The entry that follows covers one T cell receptor (beta chain) sequence. Assay used: immunoSEQ multiplex PCR; TCRdb lists only in-frame clones, some missing. The sample yields approximately 46,000 clones, 89% seen once. Time point described: late/post reinfection, 12 to 24 weeks after detection. No in vitro expansion preceded TCR sequencing of the sorted cells. The data belong to a study of memory CD8 T cells in hepatitis C reinfection. The CDR3 is 16 residues long. Germline CDR1 reads SGHDN; CDR2 reads FVKESK. The germline V and J ends were trimmed by 2 bases and 0 bases, with 13 bases remaining between them.

The origin of this receptor is a man aged 18 to 29 with hepatitis C virus infection. The chain has TRBV14 and TRBJ1-2; D is unresolved. The material sequenced was naive CD8+ T cells sorted from blood. This CDR3 reads CASSQMEVGANYGYTF. Here the CDR3 DNA reads TGTGCCAGCAGCCAAATGGAGGTTGGAGCTAACTATGGCTACACCTTC.